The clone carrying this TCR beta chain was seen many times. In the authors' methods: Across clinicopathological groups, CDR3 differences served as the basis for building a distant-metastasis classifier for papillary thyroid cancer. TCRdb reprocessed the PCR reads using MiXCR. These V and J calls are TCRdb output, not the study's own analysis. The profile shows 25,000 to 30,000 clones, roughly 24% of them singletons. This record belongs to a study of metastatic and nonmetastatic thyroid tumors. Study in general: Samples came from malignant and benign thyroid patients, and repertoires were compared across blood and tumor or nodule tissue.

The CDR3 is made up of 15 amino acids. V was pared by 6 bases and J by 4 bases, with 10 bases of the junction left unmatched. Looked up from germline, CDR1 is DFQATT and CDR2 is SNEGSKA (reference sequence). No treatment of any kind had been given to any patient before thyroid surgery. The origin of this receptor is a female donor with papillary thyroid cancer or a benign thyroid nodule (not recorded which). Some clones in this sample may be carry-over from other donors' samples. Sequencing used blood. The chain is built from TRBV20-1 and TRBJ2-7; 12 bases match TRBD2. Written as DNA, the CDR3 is TGCAGTGCCAAAGCCGGACTAGCGGGGACTTACGAGCAGTACTTC. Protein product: CSAKAGLAGTYEQYF.